This T cell receptor beta chain derives from a study of T cell responses to AZD1222 COVID-19 vaccine. The CDR3 length is 16 residues. TCRdb's copy holds only in-frame clones and misses some; the assay was immunoSEQ multiplex PCR. The data contain some 52,000 clones, approximately 90% of them singletons. The source of this sequence is an adult who received the AZD1222 COVID-19 vaccine. The sequencing used peripheral blood, collected 28 days after the second AZD1222 dose. V gene TRBV21-1 combines with J gene TRBJ2-1; the DNA was not used to check the table's D call, TRBD2. TRBV21-1 is shown as a pseudogene. CDR3: CASSKEGGSGNNEQFF. CDR3 DNA: TGTGCCAGCAGTAAAGAAGGTGGTAGCGGGAACAATGAGCAGTTCTTC.